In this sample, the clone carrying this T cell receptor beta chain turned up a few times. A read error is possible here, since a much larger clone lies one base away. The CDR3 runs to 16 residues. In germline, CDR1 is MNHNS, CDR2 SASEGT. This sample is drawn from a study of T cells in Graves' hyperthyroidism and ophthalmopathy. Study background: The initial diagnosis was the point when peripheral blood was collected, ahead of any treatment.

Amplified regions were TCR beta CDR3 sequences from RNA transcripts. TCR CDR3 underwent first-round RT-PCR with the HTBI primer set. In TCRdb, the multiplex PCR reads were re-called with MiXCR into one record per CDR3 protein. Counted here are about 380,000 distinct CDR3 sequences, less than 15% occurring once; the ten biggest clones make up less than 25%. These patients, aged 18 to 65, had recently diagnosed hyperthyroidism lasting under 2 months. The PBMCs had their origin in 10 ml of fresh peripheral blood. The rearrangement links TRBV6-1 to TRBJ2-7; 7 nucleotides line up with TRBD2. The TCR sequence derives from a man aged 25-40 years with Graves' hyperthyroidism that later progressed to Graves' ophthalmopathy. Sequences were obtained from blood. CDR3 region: CASSWDYSGNGYERYF. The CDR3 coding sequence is TGTGCCAGCAGTTGGGACTACTCGGGCAATGGGTACGAGCGGTACTTC.